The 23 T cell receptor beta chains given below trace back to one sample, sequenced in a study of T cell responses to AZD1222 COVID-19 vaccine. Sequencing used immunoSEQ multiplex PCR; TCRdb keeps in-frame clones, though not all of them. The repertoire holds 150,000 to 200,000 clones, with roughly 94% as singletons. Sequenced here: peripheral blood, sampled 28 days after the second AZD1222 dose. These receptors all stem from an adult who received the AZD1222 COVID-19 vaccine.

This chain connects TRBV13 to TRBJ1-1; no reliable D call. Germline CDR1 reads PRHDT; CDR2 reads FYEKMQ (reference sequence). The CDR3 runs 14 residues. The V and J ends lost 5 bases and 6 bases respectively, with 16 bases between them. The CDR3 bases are TGTGCCAGCAGCCCGATGAAGCAGCCTGCTGAAGCTTTCTTT. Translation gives CASSPMKQPAEAFF.

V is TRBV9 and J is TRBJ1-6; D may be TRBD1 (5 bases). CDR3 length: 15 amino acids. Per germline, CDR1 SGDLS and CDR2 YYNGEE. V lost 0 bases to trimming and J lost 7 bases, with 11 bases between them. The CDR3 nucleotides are TGTGCCAGCAGCGTAGATCAGGGACCAAATTCACCCCTCCACTTT. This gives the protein CASSVDQGPNSPLHF.

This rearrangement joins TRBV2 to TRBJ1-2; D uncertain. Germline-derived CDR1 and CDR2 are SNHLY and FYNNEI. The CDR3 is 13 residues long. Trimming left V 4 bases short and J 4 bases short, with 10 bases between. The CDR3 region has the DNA TGTGCCAGCAGTGGTAAGGCTCGCTATGGCTACACCTTC. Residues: CASSGKARYGYTF.

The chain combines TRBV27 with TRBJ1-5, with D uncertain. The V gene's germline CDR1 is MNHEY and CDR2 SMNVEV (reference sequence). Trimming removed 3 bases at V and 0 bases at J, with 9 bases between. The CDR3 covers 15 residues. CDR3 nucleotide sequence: TGTGCCAGCAGTTTCGGCTCGGGTAGCAATCAGCCCCAGCATTTT. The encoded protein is CASSFGSGSNQPQHF.

Here the CDR3 reads CASSQDPVQGRYEQYF. In nucleotides, the CDR3 is TGCGCCAGCAGCCAAGATCCAGTCCAAGGGAGGTACGAGCAGTACTTC. This chain joins TRBV4-1 and TRBJ2-7; D perhaps matches TRBD2 (6 bases). The CDR3 runs to 16 residues. Trimming took 0 bases from V and 4 from J, leaving 16 bases between them. Germline V gene data show CDR1 as MGHRA and CDR2 as YSYEKL.

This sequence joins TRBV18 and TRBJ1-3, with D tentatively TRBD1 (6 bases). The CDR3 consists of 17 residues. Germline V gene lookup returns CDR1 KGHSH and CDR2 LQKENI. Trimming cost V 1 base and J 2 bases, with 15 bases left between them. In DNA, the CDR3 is TGTGCCAGCTCACCACTGCAGTTGCACAGGGCTGGAAACACCATATATTTT. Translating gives CASSPLQLHRAGNTIYF.

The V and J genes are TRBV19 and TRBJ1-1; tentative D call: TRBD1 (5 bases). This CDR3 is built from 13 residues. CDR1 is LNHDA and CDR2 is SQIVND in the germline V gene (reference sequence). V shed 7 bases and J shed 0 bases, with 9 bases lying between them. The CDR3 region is CASTEGMNTEAFF. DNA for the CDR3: TGTGCCAGTACCGAGGGGATGAACACTGAAGCTTTCTTT.

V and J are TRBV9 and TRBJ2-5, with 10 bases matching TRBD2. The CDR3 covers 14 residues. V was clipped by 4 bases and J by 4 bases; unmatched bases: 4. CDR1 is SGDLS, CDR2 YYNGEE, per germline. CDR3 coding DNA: TGTGCCAGCAGCCCGGGACTAGCGTCAGAGACCCAGTACTTC. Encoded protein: CASSPGLASETQYF.

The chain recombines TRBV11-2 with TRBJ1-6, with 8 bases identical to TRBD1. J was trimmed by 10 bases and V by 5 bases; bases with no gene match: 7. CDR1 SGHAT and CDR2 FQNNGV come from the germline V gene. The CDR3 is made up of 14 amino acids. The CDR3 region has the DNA TGTGCCAGCAGCCCTGACAGGGGTTGGTCACCCCTCCACTTT. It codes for CASSPDRGWSPLHF.

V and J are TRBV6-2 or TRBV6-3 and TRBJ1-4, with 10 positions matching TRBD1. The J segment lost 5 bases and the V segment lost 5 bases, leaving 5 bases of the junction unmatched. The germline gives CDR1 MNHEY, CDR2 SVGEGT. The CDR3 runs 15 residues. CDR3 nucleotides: TGTGCCAGCAGTCTCCCGGGACAGGGGAATGAAAAACTGTTTTTT. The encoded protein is CASSLPGQGNEKLFF.

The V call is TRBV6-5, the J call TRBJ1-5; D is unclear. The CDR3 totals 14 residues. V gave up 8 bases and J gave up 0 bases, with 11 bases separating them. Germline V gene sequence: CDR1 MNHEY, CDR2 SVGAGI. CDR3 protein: CASGSFYSNQPQHF. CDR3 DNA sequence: TGTGCCAGCGGATCTTTCTATAGCAATCAGCCCCAGCATTTT.

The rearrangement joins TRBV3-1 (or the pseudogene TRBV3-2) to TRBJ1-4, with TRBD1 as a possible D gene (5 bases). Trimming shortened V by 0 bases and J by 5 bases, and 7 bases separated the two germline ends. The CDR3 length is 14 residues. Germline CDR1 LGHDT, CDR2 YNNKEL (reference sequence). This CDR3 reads CASSQEGVNEKLFF. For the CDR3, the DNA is TGTGCCAGCAGCCAAGAAGGGGTAAATGAAAAACTGTTTTTT.

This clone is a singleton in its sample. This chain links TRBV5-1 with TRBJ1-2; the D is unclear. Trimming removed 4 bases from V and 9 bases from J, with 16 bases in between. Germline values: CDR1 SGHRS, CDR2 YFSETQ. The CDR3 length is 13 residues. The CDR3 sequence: CASSPDRISRYTF. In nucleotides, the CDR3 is TGCGCCAGCAGCCCGGACCGGATTAGTCGCTACACCTTC.

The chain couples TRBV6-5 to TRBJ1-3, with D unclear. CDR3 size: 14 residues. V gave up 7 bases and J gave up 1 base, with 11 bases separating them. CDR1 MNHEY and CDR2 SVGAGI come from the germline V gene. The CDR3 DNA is TGTGCCAGCATATTGGAGGTATCTGGAAACACCATATATTTT. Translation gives CASILEVSGNTIYF.

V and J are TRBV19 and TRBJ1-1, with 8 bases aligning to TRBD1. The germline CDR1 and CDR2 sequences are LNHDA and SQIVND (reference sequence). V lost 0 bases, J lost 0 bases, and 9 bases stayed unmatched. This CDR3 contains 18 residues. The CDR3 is CASSIDLSQGALNTEAFF. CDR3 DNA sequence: TGTGCCAGTAGTATAGACCTCTCCCAGGGGGCGTTGAACACTGAAGCTTTCTTT. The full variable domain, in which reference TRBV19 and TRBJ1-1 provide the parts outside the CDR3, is DGGITQSPKYLFRKEGQNVTLSCEQNLNHDAMYWYRQDPGQGLRLIYYSQIVNDFQKGDIAEGYSVSREKKESFPLTVTSAQKNPTAFYLCASSIDLSQGALNTEAFFGQGTRLTVV.

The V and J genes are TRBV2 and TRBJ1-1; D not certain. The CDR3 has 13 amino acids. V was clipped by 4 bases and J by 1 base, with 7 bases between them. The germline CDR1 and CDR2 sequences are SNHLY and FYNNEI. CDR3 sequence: CASSAQWNTEAFF. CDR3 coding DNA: TGTGCCAGCAGTGCTCAGTGGAACACTGAAGCTTTCTTT.

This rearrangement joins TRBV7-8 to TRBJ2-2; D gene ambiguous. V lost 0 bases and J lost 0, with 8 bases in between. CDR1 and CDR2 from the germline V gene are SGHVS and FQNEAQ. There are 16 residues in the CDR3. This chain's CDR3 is CASSLAVITNTGELFF. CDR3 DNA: TGTGCCAGCAGCTTAGCTGTGATTACGAACACCGGGGAGCTGTTTTTT.

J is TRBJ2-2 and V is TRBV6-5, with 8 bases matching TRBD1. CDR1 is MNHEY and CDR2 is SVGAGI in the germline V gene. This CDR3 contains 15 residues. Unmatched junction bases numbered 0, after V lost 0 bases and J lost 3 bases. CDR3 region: CASSYSDRDTGELFF. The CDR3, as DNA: TGTGCCAGCAGTTACTCGGACAGGGACACCGGGGAGCTGTTTTTT.

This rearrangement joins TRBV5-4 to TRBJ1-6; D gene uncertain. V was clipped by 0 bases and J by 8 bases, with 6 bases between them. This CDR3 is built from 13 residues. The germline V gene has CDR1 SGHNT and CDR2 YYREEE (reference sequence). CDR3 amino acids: CASSLVGDSPLHF. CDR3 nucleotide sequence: TGTGCCAGCAGCTTGGTCGGGGATTCACCCCTCCACTTT.

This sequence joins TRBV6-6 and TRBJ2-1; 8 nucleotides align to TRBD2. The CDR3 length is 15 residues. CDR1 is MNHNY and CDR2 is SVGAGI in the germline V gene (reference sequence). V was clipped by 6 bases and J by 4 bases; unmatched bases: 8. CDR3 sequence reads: CASSPSGGLYNEQFF. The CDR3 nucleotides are TGTGCCAGCAGCCCAAGCGGGGGACTTTACAATGAGCAGTTCTTC.

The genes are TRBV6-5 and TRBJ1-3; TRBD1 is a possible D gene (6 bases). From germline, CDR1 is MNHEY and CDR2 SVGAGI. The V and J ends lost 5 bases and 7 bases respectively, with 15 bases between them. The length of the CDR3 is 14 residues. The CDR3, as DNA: TGTGCCAGCAGTCCCTCCGAGGGGGTCAACACCATATATTTT. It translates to CASSPSEGVNTIYF.

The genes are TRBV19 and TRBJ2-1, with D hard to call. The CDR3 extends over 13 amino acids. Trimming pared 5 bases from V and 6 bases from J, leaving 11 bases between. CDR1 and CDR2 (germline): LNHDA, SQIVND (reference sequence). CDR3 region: CASSQQFINEQFF. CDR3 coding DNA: TGTGCCAGTAGTCAACAGTTTATCAATGAGCAGTTCTTC.

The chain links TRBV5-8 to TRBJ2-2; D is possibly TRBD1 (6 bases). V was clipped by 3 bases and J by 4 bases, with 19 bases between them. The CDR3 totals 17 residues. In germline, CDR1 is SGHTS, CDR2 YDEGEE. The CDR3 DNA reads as TGTGCCAGCAGCTCGCTTGGACAGCGCTTCTCCACCGGGGAGCTGTTTTTT. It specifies CASSSLGQRFSTGELFF.